This entry describes one T cell receptor beta chain. Its antigen is currently unknown. The sample originates from a study of T cell responses to AZD1222 COVID-19 vaccine. Study-wide points: Among vaccine-associated CD4 TCRs, coverage spanned spike, with dominance at 160-218 and 743-854.

Clones were sequenced by immunoSEQ multiplex PCR, and TCRdb holds only the in-frame ones, with some missing. The sample carries under 140,000 clones, about 87% recorded once. The CDR3 is 14 amino acids. Germline V gene sequence: CDR1 SQVTM, CDR2 ANQGSEA. Trimming removed 3 bases from V and 4 bases from J, with 14 bases in between. The specimen comprised peripheral blood, sampled on day 0 of AZD1222 vaccination. The rearrangement links TRBV29-1 to TRBJ2-3; possible D gene TRBD2, 5 bases. This sequence originates from an adult in good health. CDR3: CSVEPGNGPDTQYF. The CDR3 bases are TGCAGCGTTGAGCCGGGGAACGGGCCAGATACGCAGTATTTT.